Listed here are 17 T cell receptor beta chains from one sample, sequenced in a study of CD8 T cells in ankylosing spondylitis. In TCRdb, the 5' RACE reads were re-called with MiXCR into one record per CDR3 protein. The table includes fewer than 250,000 distinct CDR3 sequences, 32% detected once. Material for sequencing was blood, either unsorted or a sorted T cell fraction (not recorded which). The receptors come from a male donor with ankylosing spondylitis or in good health (not recorded which).

This clonotype was seen many times. V usage is TRBV10-3 and J usage is TRBJ2-1; 11 bases map to TRBD2. V lost 4 bases and J lost 0; bases outside the gene matches: 8. Germline V gene data show CDR1 as ENHRY and CDR2 as SYGVKD. The CDR3 spans 18 residues. The CDR3 region has the DNA TGTGCCATCAGTGTAGCTAGCGGGGGGCCAAGCTCCTACAATGAGCAGTTCTTC. As protein: CAISVASGGPSSYNEQFF.

In this sample, this clonotype turned up a few times. This sequence joins TRBV7-6 and TRBJ2-2; D uncertain. The germline gives CDR1 SGHVS, CDR2 FNYEAQ. Trimming cost V 3 bases and J 3 bases, with 8 bases left between them. This CDR3 has 14 amino acids. CDR3 protein: CASSLAVDTGELFF. The CDR3 DNA reads as TGTGCCAGCAGCTTGGCGGTGGACACCGGGGAGCTGTTTTTT. Looking up the rest from reference TRBV7-6 and TRBJ2-2 gives the full variable domain: GAGVSQSPRYKVTKRGQDVALRCDPISGHVSLYWYRQALGQGPEFLTYFNYEAQQDKSGLPNDRFSAERPEGSISTLTIQRTEQRDSAMYRCASSLAVDTGELFFGEGSRLTVL.

CDR3 in DNA: TGTGCCAGCAGCTTGTGGTGGGGGAACACTGAAGCTTTCTTT. Translating gives CASSLWWGNTEAFF. The chain links TRBV5-6 to TRBJ1-1, with D uncertain. Deletions cut 1 base from V and 1 base from J, with 8 bases between. Germline CDR1 and CDR2: SGHDT and YYEEEE. This CDR3 is built from 14 residues.

This chain joins TRBV6-4 and TRBJ2-2; the D is unclear. CDR1 MRHNA and CDR2 SNTAGT come from the germline V gene. The CDR3 covers 13 residues. Trimming removed 5 bases from V and 4 bases from J, with 8 bases in between. The CDR3 loop is CASSPSPTGELFF. As DNA, the CDR3 is TGTGCCAGCAGTCCTTCCCCCACCGGGGAGCTGTTTTTT.

This chain joins TRBV28 and TRBJ1-2; 7 bases are shared with TRBD1. Germline trimming cut 6 bases from V and 5 bases from J; bases unmatched to any gene: 9. Per germline, CDR1 MDHEN and CDR2 SYDVKM. The CDR3 is made up of 14 amino acids. CDR3 loop: CASRTGTSPYGYTF. In nucleotides, the CDR3 is TGTGCCAGCAGGACAGGGACTTCTCCATATGGCTACACCTTC.

The V call is TRBV10-3, the J call TRBJ1-2; 11 bases fit TRBD1. Germline V gene data show CDR1 as ENHRY and CDR2 as SYGVKD. V shed 6 bases and J 3 bases; nucleotides not matched to a gene: 6. CDR3 length: 15 residues. This CDR3 is CAISLPGQGDYGYTF. CDR3 sequence (DNA): TGTGCCATCAGCCTACCGGGACAGGGGGACTATGGCTACACCTTC.

This clonotype was counted between two and nine times. This chain connects TRBV29-1 to TRBJ1-2; D remains unclear. The germline V gene has CDR1 SQVTM and CDR2 ANQGSEA. This CDR3 is built from 13 residues. The CDR3 DNA sequence: TGCACCACTTCCCCGTCAGCGGGGTATGGCTACACCTTC. Its protein is CTTSPSAGYGYTF.

The rearrangement joins TRBV3-1 to TRBJ2-3; 9 bases match TRBD2. This CDR3 is built from 17 residues. Germline V lookup: CDR1 LGHDT, CDR2 YNNKEL (reference sequence). The trim removed 3 bases at V and 4 bases at J, leaving 11 bases unmatched. The CDR3 loop is CASSHPLGGGASDTQYF. CDR3 in DNA: TGTGCCAGCAGCCATCCATTGGGCGGGGGGGCGTCAGATACGCAGTATTTT.

CDR3 loop: CSQGLAGGTSTDTQYF. In DNA, the CDR3 is TGCAGTCAGGGACTAGCGGGGGGGACTAGCACAGATACGCAGTATTTT. This chain joins TRBV20-1 and TRBJ2-3; 16 bases are shared with TRBD2. Germline V lookup: CDR1 DFQATT, CDR2 SNEGSKA (reference sequence). Trimming at V came to 8 bases and at J to 0 bases, leaving 5 bases not matched to a gene. This CDR3 has 16 amino acids.

The sample holds a few counts of this clonotype. J is TRBJ2-7 and V is TRBV20-1; possibly TRBD2 for D (5 bases). The CDR3 contains 13 residues. Trimming pared 7 bases from V and 3 bases from J, leaving 16 bases between. Germline CDR1 is DFQATT and CDR2 is SNEGSKA (reference sequence). CDR3 protein: CSVIGRGIYEQYF. The CDR3 nucleotides read TGCAGTGTTATAGGACGGGGAATCTACGAGCAGTACTTC.

The rearrangement joins TRBV24-1 to TRBJ1-2; a possible D gene is TRBD1 (6 bases). The CDR3 is 11 amino acids. The germline CDR1 and CDR2 sequences are KGHDR and SFDVKD. Deletions cut 7 bases from V and 5 bases from J, with 7 bases between. The CDR3 DNA sequence: TGTGCCACCAGACAGGGATATGGCTACACCTTC. Protein: CATRQGYGYTF.

The V gene is TRBV5-1, the J gene TRBJ2-5, with a possible D match to TRBD2 (6 bases). With 3 bases removed from V and 5 bases from J, the gap between germline ends came to 17 bases. The length of the CDR3 is 15 residues. Germline CDR1 and CDR2: SGHRS and YFSETQ. CDR3: CASSSLAHSPETQYF. CDR3 bases: TGCGCCAGCAGCTCACTAGCTCACTCACCGGAGACCCAGTACTTC.

This clonotype has ten or more counts. The chain carries TRBV5-1 and TRBJ2-7; no reliable D call. CDR1 and CDR2 (germline): SGHRS, YFSETQ. The CDR3 spans 11 residues. V was pared by 2 bases and J by 5 bases, with 5 bases between. CDR3 DNA sequence: TGCGCCAGCAGCTTCAGCGACGAGCAGTACTTC. Its translation is CASSFSDEQYF. Complete variable domain (other parts from reference TRBV5-1 and TRBJ2-7): KAGVTQTPRYLIKTRGQQVTLSCSPISGHRSVSWYQQTPGQGLQFLFEYFSETQRNKGNFPGRFSGRQFSNSRSEMNVSTLELGDSALYLCASSFSDEQYFGPGTRLTVT.

This clonotype was counted between two and nine times. The genes are TRBV27 and TRBJ2-7; D unclear. Trimming left V 4 bases short and J 7 bases short, with 8 bases between. This CDR3 has 11 residues. Germline V gene data show CDR1 as MNHEY and CDR2 as SMNVEV (reference sequence). The CDR3 loop reads CASSSYREQYF. In DNA form, the CDR3 reads TGTGCCAGCAGTTCCTACCGAGAGCAGTACTTC.

The chain employs TRBV6-2 or TRBV6-3 and TRBJ2-1; D perhaps matches TRBD1 (5 bases). V shed 6 bases and J shed 3 bases, with 24 bases lying between them. CDR1 MNHEY and CDR2 SVGEGT come from the germline V gene. This CDR3 spans 18 amino acids. CDR3 loop: CASRRNPSDSLIYNEQFF. The DNA of the CDR3 is TGTGCCAGCAGGAGGAATCCAAGCGACAGTCTAATCTACAATGAGCAGTTCTTC.

This clonotype was seen once. V gene TRBV11-2 combines with J gene TRBJ2-5; perhaps TRBD1 as D (6 bases). V lost 1 base and J 9 bases, leaving 18 bases between the germline ends. This CDR3 contains 15 residues. CDR1 SGHAT and CDR2 FQNNGV come from the germline V gene. CDR3 sequence reads: CASSLAYSGQTSQYF. The CDR3, as DNA: TGTGCCAGCAGCTTAGCTTACTCGGGACAAACTTCCCAGTACTTC.

V usage is TRBV12-3 or TRBV12-4 and J usage is TRBJ2-5; the D is unclear. The CDR3 consists of 15 residues. Trimming pared 2 bases from V and 4 bases from J, leaving 14 bases between. CDR3 residues: CASSLSSSILETQYF. The CDR3, as DNA: TGTGCCAGCAGTTTATCGTCTAGTATACTAGAGACCCAGTACTTC.